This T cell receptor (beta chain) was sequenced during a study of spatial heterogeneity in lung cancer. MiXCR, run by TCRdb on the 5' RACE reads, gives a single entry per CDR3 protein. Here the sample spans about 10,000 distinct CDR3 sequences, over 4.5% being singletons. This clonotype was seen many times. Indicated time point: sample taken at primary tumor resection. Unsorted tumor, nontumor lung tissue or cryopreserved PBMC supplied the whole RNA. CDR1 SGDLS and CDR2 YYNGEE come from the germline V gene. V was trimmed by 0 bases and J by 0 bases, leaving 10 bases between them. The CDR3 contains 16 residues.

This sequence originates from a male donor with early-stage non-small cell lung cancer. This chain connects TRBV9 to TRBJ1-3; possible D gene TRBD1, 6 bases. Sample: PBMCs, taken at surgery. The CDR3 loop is CASSVVPQGSGNTIYF. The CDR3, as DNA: TGTGCCAGCAGCGTAGTGCCACAGGGCTCTGGAAACACCATATATTTT.